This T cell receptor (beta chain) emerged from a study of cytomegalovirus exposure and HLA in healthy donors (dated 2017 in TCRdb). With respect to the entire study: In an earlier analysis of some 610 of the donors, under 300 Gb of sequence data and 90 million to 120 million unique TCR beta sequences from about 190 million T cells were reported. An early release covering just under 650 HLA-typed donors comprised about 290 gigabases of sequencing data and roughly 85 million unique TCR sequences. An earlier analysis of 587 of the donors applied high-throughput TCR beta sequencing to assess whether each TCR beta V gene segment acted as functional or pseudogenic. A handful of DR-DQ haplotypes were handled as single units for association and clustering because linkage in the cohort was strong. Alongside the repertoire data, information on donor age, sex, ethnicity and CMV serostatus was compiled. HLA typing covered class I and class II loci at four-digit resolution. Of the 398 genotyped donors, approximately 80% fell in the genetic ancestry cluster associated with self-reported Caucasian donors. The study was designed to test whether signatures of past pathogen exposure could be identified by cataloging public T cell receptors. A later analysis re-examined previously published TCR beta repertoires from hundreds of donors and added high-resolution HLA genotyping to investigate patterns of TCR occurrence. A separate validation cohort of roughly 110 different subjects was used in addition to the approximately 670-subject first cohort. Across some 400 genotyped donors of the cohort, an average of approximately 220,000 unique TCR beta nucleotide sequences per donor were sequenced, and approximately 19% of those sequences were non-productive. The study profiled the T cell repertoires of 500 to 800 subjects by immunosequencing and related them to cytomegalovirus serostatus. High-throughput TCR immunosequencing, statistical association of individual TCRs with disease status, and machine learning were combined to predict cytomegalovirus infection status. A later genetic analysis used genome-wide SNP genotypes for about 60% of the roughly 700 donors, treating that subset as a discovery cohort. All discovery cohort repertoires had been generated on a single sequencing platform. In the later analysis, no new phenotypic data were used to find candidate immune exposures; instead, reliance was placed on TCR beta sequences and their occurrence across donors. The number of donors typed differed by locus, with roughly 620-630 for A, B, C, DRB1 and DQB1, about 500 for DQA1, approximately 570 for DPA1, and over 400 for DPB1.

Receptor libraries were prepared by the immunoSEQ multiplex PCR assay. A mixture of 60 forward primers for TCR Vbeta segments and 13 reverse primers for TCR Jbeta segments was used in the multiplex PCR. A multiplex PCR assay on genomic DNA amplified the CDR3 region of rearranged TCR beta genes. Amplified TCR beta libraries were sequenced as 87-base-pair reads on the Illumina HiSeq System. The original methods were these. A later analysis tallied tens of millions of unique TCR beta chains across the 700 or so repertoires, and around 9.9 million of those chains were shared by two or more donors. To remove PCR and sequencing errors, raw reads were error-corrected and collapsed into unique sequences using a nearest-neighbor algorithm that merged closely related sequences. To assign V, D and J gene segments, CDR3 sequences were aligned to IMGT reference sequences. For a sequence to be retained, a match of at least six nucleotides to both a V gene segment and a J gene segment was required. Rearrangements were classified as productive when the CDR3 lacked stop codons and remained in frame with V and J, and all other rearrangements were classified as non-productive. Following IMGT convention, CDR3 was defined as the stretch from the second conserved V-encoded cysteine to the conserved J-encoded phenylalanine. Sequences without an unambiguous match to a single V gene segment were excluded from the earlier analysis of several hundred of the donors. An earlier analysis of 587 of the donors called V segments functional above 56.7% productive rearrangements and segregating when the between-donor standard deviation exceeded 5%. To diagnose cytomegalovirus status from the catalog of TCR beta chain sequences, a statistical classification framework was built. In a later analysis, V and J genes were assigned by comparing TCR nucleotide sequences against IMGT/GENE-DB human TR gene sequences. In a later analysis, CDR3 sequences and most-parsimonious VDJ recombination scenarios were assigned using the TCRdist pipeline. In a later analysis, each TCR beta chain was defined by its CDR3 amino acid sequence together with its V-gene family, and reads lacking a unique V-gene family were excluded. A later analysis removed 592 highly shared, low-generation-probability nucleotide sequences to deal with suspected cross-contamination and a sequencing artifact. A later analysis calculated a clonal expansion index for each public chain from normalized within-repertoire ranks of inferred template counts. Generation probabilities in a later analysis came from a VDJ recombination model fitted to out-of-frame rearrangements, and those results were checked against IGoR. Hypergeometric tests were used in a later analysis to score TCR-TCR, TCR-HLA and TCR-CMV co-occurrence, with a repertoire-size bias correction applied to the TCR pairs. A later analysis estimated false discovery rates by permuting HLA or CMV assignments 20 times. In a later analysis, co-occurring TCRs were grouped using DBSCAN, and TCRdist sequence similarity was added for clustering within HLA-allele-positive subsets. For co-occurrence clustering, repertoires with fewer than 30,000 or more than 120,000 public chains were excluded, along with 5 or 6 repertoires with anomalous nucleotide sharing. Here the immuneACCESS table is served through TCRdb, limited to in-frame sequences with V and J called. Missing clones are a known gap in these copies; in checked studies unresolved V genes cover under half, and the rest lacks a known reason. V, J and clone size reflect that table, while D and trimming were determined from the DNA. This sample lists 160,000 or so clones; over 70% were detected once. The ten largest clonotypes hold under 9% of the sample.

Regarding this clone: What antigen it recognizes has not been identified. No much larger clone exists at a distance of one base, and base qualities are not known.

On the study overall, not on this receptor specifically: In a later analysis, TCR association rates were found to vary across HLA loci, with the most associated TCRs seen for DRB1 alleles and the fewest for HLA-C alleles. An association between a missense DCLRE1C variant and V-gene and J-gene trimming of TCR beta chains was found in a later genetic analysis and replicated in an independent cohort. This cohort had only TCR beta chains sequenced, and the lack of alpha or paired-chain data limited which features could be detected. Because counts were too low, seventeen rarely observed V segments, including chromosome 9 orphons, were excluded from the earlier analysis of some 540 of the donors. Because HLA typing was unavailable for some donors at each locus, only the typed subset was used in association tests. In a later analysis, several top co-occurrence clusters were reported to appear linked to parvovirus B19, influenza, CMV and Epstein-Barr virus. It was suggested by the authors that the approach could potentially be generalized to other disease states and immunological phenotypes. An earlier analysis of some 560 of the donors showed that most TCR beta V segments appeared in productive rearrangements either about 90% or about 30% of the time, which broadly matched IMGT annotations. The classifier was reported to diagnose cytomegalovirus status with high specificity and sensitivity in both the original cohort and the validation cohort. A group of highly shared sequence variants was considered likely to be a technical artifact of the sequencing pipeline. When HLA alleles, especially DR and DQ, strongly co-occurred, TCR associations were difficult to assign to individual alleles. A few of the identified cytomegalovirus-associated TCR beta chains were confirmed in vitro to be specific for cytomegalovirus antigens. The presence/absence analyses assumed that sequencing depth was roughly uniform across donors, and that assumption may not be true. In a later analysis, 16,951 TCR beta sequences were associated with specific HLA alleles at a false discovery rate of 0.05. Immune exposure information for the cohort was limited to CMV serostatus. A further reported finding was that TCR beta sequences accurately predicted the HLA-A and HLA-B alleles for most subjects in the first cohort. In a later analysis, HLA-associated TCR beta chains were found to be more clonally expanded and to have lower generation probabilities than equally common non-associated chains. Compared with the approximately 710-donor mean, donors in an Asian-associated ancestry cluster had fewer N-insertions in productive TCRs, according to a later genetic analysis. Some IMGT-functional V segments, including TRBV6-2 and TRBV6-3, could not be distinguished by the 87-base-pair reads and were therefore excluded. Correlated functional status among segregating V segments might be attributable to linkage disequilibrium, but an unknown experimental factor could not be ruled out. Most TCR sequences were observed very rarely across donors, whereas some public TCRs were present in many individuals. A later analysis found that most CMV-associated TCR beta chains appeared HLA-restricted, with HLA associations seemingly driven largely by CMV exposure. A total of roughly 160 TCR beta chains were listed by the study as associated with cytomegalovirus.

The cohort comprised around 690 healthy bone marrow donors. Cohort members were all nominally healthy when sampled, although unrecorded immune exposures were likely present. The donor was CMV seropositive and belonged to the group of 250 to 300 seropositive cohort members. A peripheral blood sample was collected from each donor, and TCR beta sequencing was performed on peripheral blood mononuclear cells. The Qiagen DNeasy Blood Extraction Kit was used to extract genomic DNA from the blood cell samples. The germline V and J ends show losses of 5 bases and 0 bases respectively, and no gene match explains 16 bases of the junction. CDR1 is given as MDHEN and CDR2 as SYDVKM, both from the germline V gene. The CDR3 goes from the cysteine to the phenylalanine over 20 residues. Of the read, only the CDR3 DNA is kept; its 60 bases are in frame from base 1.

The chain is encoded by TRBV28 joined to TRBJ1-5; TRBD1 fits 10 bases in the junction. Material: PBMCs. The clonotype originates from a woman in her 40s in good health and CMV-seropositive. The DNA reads TGTGCCAGCAGTCCTGACTCCGGGACAGGGGATCTGTATAGCAATCAGCCCCAGCATTTT. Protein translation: CASSPDSGTGDLYSNQPQHF.